The present T cell receptor beta chain was sequenced within a study of blood T cell repertoires in COVID-19. Study summary: The United States, Italy and Spain supplied acute and convalescent COVID-19 samples.

V lost 4 bases and J lost 3; bases outside the gene matches: 7. The CDR3 consists of 15 residues. Germline assignment: CDR1 MGHRA and CDR2 YSYEKL. Libraries were prepared by immunoSEQ multiplex PCR; TCRdb keeps only in-frame clonotypes and omits some of them. The sample lists 250,000 to 400,000 clones, approximately 91% occurring once. Study members were between about 18 and 100 years old and lived in 20 to 30 US regions. Cohorts were determined from participant-reported clinical history. This TCR was sampled from a man aged 55 to 69 who had recovered from COVID-19. Sequenced input: PBMCs or T cells enriched from blood (not recorded which). The chain employs TRBV4-1 and TRBJ2-7; TRBD2 matches at 9 bases. This CDR3 is CASSPRGSGSYEQYF. For the CDR3, the DNA is TGCGCCAGCAGCCCCCGGGGTAGCGGGAGCTACGAGCAGTACTTC.